The 31 T cell receptor beta chains reported below all come from one sample, sequenced in a study of cytomegalovirus exposure and HLA in healthy donors. Clones were sequenced by immunoSEQ multiplex PCR, and TCRdb holds only the in-frame ones, with some missing. This sample carries under 300,000 clones, around 90% of them seen once, and the ten largest clones take roughly 0.38%. The sequenced sample consisted of PBMCs. Source of these receptors: a woman aged 18-35 years in good health and CMV-seronegative.

The rearrangement joins TRBV28 to TRBJ1-2, with 8 bases fitting TRBD1. Trimming cost V 2 bases and J 3 bases; bases outside gene matches: 2. Germline-derived CDR1 and CDR2 are MDHEN and SYDVKM. The CDR3 is 14 residues long. CDR3 DNA: TGTGCCAGCAGTTTAGGACAGGGACACTATGGCTACACCTTC. Encoded protein: CASSLGQGHYGYTF.

The genes are TRBV10-3 and TRBJ1-1, with 7 bases that match TRBD1. Trimming took 6 bases from V and 1 from J; bases not matched to a gene: 17. The CDR3 length is 18 residues. Looked up from germline, CDR1 is ENHRY and CDR2 is SYGVKD. The CDR3 loop reads CAIRGSEGQPDRNTEAFF. In DNA form, the CDR3 reads TGTGCCATCAGGGGGTCCGAGGGACAGCCGGATCGGAACACTGAAGCTTTCTTT.

This chain uses TRBV7-2 with TRBJ2-3; the D is unclear. Germline V lookup: CDR1 SGHTA, CDR2 FQGNSA. The CDR3 has 14 residues. With 0 bases removed from V and 0 bases from J, the gap between germline ends came to 4 bases. This chain's CDR3 is CASSLAPSTDTQYF. The CDR3 DNA is TGTGCCAGCAGCTTAGCCCCTAGCACAGATACGCAGTATTTT.

The gene calls are TRBV5-6 and TRBJ2-5; TRBD1 might be the D (6 bases). In germline, CDR1 is SGHDT, CDR2 YYEEEE. V was shortened by 1 base and J by 5 bases, with 12 bases between the two germline ends. The CDR3 extends over 14 amino acids. CDR3 bases: TGTGCCAGCAGCTTGAATGGGGGCGGCGAGACCCAGTACTTC. It translates to CASSLNGGGETQYF.

V gene TRBV5-1 combines with J gene TRBJ2-5; no reliable D call. The length of the CDR3 is 12 residues. CDR1 SGHRS and CDR2 YFSETQ come from the germline V gene. Between the trimmed V and J ends, which lost 0 bases and 5 bases, there was a span of 5 bases. The CDR3 is CASSLGRETQYF. The CDR3 DNA reads as TGCGCCAGCAGCTTGGGGCGGGAGACCCAGTACTTC.

This chain connects TRBV5-1 to TRBJ2-2, with D tentatively TRBD1 (6 bases). The CDR3 is 14 residues long. Germline lookup yields CDR1 SGHRS and CDR2 YFSETQ. Trimming took off 3 bases at V and 4 bases at J, with 10 bases between the two ends. The CDR3 bases are TGCGCCAGCAGCTGGGACATGTCCACCGGGGAGCTGTTTTTT. Residues: CASSWDMSTGELFF.

This chain joins TRBV19 and TRBJ2-1; D remains ambiguous. The V gene's germline CDR1 is LNHDA and CDR2 SQIVND (reference sequence). This CDR3 spans 13 amino acids. V was pared by 1 base and J by 7 bases, with 8 bases between. For the CDR3, the DNA is TGTGCCAGTAGTATAGCGGGTGTAAATGAGCAGTTCTTC. It codes for CASSIAGVNEQFF.

The chain recombines TRBV7-6 with TRBJ2-6; D might be TRBD2 (5 bases). Germline CDR1 reads SGHVS; CDR2 reads FNYEAQ. CDR3 length: 16 residues. Trimming took off 1 base at V and 4 bases at J, with 11 bases between the two ends. CDR3 DNA: TGTGCCAGCAGCTTAGGAATGGGAGCCGGGGCCAACGTCCTGACTTTC. Its translation is CASSLGMGAGANVLTF.

This clone was recorded a few times. The chain has TRBV2 and TRBJ1-6; 10 bases fit TRBD1. V gave up 6 bases and J gave up 11 bases; unmatched junction bases: 10. The CDR3 consists of 15 residues. CDR1 is SNHLY and CDR2 is FYNNEI in the germline V gene. The CDR3 nucleotides are TGTGCCAGCAGGCCCGGGACAGGGGCCGGAGCACCCCTCCACTTT. It encodes CASRPGTGAGAPLHF.

This clone occurred a few times. CDR3 loop: CASSLEQGFSPLHF. CDR3 nucleotide sequence: TGTGCCAGCAGCTTGGAACAGGGATTTTCACCCCTCCACTTT. The J gene is TRBJ1-6, the V gene TRBV5-4; TRBD1 might be the D (6 bases). Germline values: CDR1 SGHNT, CDR2 YYREEE (reference sequence). V lost 0 bases, J lost 9 bases, and 10 bases lay in between. The CDR3 runs to 14 residues.

The V and J genes are TRBV7-2 and TRBJ2-3; 13 positions match TRBD2. J was trimmed by 2 bases and V by 5 bases; bases with no gene match: 4. The germline CDR1 and CDR2 sequences are SGHTA and FQGNSA. The CDR3 is 16 residues long. Written as DNA, the CDR3 is TGTGCCAGCAGCACGGGACTAGCGGGGCACACAGATACGCAGTATTTT. Translation gives CASSTGLAGHTDTQYF.

About this clone: Distinct nucleotide sequences in the sample also encode this CDR3. The J gene is TRBJ1-3, the V gene TRBV6-5, with 9 positions matching TRBD1. V was pared by 6 bases and J by 1 base, with 4 bases of the junction left unmatched. CDR3 size: 15 residues. Germline CDR1 MNHEY, CDR2 SVGAGI. The CDR3 here is CASSLQGASGNTIYF. In DNA form, the CDR3 reads TGTGCCAGCAGCTTACAGGGGGCGTCTGGAAACACCATATATTTT.

This chain joins TRBV13 and TRBJ2-1; 8 bases match TRBD2. CDR1 is PRHDT and CDR2 is FYEKMQ in the germline V gene (reference sequence). The junction had 8 bases not matched to a gene; V was cut back by 5 bases and J by 5 bases. This CDR3 has 15 amino acids. The CDR3 nucleotides read TGTGCCAGCAGCCCAACGTGGCGGGGGGACAATGAGCAGTTCTTC. It translates to CASSPTWRGDNEQFF.

This clone showed up just once. The chain has TRBV19 and TRBJ1-1, with TRBD1 matching over 8 bases. The ends lost 7 bases at V and 5 bases at J; junction bases unmatched: 6. There are 13 residues in the CDR3. Germline V gene sequence: CDR1 LNHDA, CDR2 SQIVND (reference sequence). CDR3: CASNHRGETEAFF. As DNA, the CDR3 is TGTGCCAGTAATCACAGGGGGGAGACTGAAGCTTTCTTT. Full variable domain (remainder filled in from reference TRBV19 and TRBJ1-1): DGGITQSPKYLFRKEGQNVTLSCEQNLNHDAMYWYRQDPGQGLRLIYYSQIVNDFQKGDIAEGYSVSREKKESFPLTVTSAQKNPTAFYLCASNHRGETEAFFGQGTRLTVV.

This chain uses TRBV10-1 with TRBJ2-3; D might be TRBD1 (5 bases). The CDR3 has 15 residues. Trimming took off 7 bases at V and 0 bases at J, with 14 bases between the two ends. Germline V gene sequence: CDR1 WNHNN, CDR2 SYGVQD (reference sequence). CDR3: CASTDDSTSTDTQYF. The CDR3 DNA is TGCGCCAGCACCGATGACAGCACTAGCACAGATACGCAGTATTTT.

CDR3 coding DNA: TGTGCCAGCAGCCCGGGGACAGGCGGTGAAAAACTGTTTTTT. It codes for CASSPGTGGEKLFF. The gene calls are TRBV7-8 and TRBJ1-4, with 8 bases fitting TRBD1. Trimming cost V 5 bases and J 7 bases; bases outside gene matches: 6. CDR1 is SGHVS, CDR2 FQNEAQ, per germline. The CDR3 totals 14 residues.

CDR3 protein: CASSILAGGPSVYNEQFF. The DNA for the CDR3 is TGCGCCAGCAGCATACTAGCGGGGGGGCCGTCCGTTTACAATGAGCAGTTCTTC. This chain uses TRBV5-1 with TRBJ2-1; TRBD2 agrees at 13 bases. Germline CDR1 reads SGHRS; CDR2 reads YFSETQ. V lost 4 bases, J lost 4 bases, and 11 bases stayed unmatched. The CDR3 is made up of 18 amino acids.

The rearrangement uses TRBV7-9 and TRBJ2-7; 9 bases are a match to TRBD2. This CDR3 comprises 16 residues. The junction had 11 bases not matched to a gene; V was cut back by 5 bases and J by 3 bases. CDR1 is SEHNR, CDR2 FQNEAQ, per germline (reference sequence). CDR3 amino acids: CASSAASSGNFYEQYF. The CDR3 coding sequence is TGTGCCAGCAGCGCCGCGTCTAGCGGGAATTTCTACGAGCAGTACTTC. The whole variable domain, remainder taken from reference TRBV7-9 and TRBJ2-7, is DTGVSQNPRHKITKRGQNVTFRCDPISEHNRLYWYRQTLGQGPEFLTYFQNEAQLEKSRLLSDRFSAERPKGSFSTLEIQRTEQGDSAMYLCASSAASSGNFYEQYFGPGTRLTVT.

V gene TRBV7-6 combines with J gene TRBJ2-1, with D perhaps matching TRBD2 (7 bases). The germline gives CDR1 SGHVS, CDR2 FNYEAQ. CDR3 length: 16 residues. V was pared by 2 bases and J by 0 bases, with 11 bases between. CDR3 nucleotides: TGTGCCAGCAGCTTATCGGCGGGGGCCTCCTACAATGAGCAGTTCTTC. Its translation is CASSLSAGASYNEQFF.

This clone has only one observation. The chain couples TRBV7-2 to TRBJ1-3; D not certain. Trimming took 5 bases from V and 4 from J, leaving 15 bases between them. The CDR3 totals 15 residues. Germline-derived CDR1 and CDR2 are SGHTA and FQGNSA. The CDR3 is CASSKSAGRGNTIYF. CDR3 bases: TGTGCCAGCAGCAAAAGTGCGGGAAGAGGAAACACCATATATTTT.

J is TRBJ1-2 and V is TRBV4-1; 9 nucleotides agree with TRBD1. Trimming at V came to 3 bases and at J to 1 base, leaving 0 bases not matched to a gene. Germline CDR1 and CDR2: MGHRA and YSYEKL. This CDR3 region has 14 residues. The CDR3 loop reads CASSQDRGNYGYTF. CDR3 coding DNA: TGCGCCAGCAGCCAGGACAGGGGTAACTATGGCTACACCTTC.

DNA of the CDR3: TGTGCCAACAAGACAGGACCCGTACCCTACGAGCAGTACTTC. Protein sequence: CANKTGPVPYEQYF. This chain links TRBV21-1 with TRBJ2-7; the table's D call, TRBD1, has no DNA check behind it. TRBV21-1 is tagged as a pseudogene. CDR3 length equals 14 residues.

The chain links TRBV6-5 to TRBJ1-2; TRBD1 matches 8 bases. Germline trimming cut 4 bases from V and 5 bases from J; bases unmatched to any gene: 3. There are 13 residues in the CDR3. CDR1 and CDR2 from the germline V gene are MNHEY and SVGAGI. The DNA for the CDR3 is TGTGCCAGCAGTTCCGACAGGGGATATGGCTACACCTTC. This sequence encodes CASSSDRGYGYTF.

The chain employs TRBV29-1 and TRBJ1-2, with D possibly TRBD1 on 5 matching bases. The V end lost 4 bases, the J end lost 10 bases, and 16 bases lay between the germline ends. Germline V gene data show CDR1 as SQVTM and CDR2 as ANQGSEA. The CDR3 sequence is 12 residues long. This CDR3 is CSVGAGWSDYTF. CDR3 bases: TGCAGCGTTGGAGCAGGGTGGAGTGACTACACCTTC.

This chain links TRBV5-1 with TRBJ2-2; 7 bases fit TRBD1. The CDR3 is 19 residues long. Germline-derived CDR1 and CDR2 are SGHRS and YFSETQ. Trimming took 0 bases from V and 0 from J; bases not matched to a gene: 11. The DNA for the CDR3 is TGCGCCAGCAGCTTGGGGTTTGGGGGACAGACACCGAACACCGGGGAGCTGTTTTTT. Translation: CASSLGFGGQTPNTGELFF.

This sequence joins TRBV5-8 and TRBJ2-5, with TRBD2 matching over 7 bases. The CDR3 sequence is 16 residues long. CDR1 SGHTS and CDR2 YDEGEE come from the germline V gene. V lost 1 base, J lost 2 bases, and 8 bases stayed unmatched. CDR3 DNA: TGTGCCAGCAGCTTGTCGAGCGGGGCTCAACAAGAGACCCAGTACTTC. Residues: CASSLSSGAQQETQYF.

The rearrangement links TRBV15 to TRBJ2-1, with D unclear. The CDR3 spans 14 residues. V was cut by 1 base and J by 7 bases, with 11 bases left in between. The germline V gene encodes CDR1 LNHNV and CDR2 YYDKDF (reference sequence). The CDR3, as DNA: TGTGCCACCAGCAGAGTACCCGCCGGGAATGAGCAGTTCTTC. As protein: CATSRVPAGNEQFF.

The genes are TRBV6-1 and TRBJ2-7, with 7 bases that match TRBD1. The CDR3 length is 13 residues. CDR1 is MNHNS, CDR2 SASEGT, per germline. V lost 6 bases to trimming and J lost 4 bases; unmatched junction nucleotides: 6. The CDR3: CASRGTDSYEQYV. The CDR3, as DNA: TGTGCCAGCAGGGGGACAGATAGTTACGAGCAGTACGTC.

This clone was seen a few times. The rearrangement links TRBV9 to TRBJ1-6; D call uncertain. The germline V gene encodes CDR1 SGDLS and CDR2 YYNGEE. Trimming removed 0 bases at V and 5 bases at J, with 9 bases between. There are 15 residues in the CDR3. CDR3 loop: CASSVGALNNSPLHF. Here the CDR3 DNA reads TGTGCCAGCAGCGTAGGAGCCTTAAATAATTCACCCCTCCACTTT.

This sequence joins TRBV19 and TRBJ1-4, with D possibly TRBD1 on 5 matching bases. Germline CDR1 is LNHDA and CDR2 is SQIVND (reference sequence). This CDR3 is 17 amino acids long. Trimming shortened V by 4 bases and J by 0 bases, and 15 bases separated the two germline ends. CDR3 DNA sequence: TGTGCCAGTAGTACCCCTGCGGGACCGACAACTAATGAAAAACTGTTTTTT. This codes for CASSTPAGPTTNEKLFF.

V is TRBV5-5 and J is TRBJ1-1; D gene ambiguous. This CDR3 comprises 12 residues. Per germline, CDR1 SGHKS and CDR2 YYEKEE (reference sequence). V was clipped by 4 bases and J by 6 bases, with 10 bases between them. CDR3 region: CASSISGSEAFF. In DNA form, the CDR3 reads TGTGCCAGCAGCATCTCGGGATCTGAAGCTTTCTTT.